Presented here are 27 T cell receptor beta chains from one specimen sequenced in a study of T-cell reconstitution after alpha-beta-depleted transplantation in children. A TCRbeta library incorporating unique molecular identifiers was prepared. MiXCR, run by TCRdb on the PCR reads, gives a single entry per CDR3 protein. Among about 16,000 distinct CDR3 sequences listed, around 4.9% were seen once. Sequences were derived from PBMCs, sampled before TCRalphabeta/CD19-depleted stem cell transplant. The source is a boy younger than 18 with acute lymphoblastic leukemia, due to receive a stem cell transplant.

Ten or more counts support this clonotype. The chain employs TRBV6-5 and TRBJ2-1; TRBD2 matches at 9 bases. V was pared by 5 bases and J by 8 bases, with 10 bases of the junction left unmatched. The CDR3 runs to 15 residues. CDR1 MNHEY and CDR2 SVGAGI come from the germline V gene. CDR3: CASSPGLAVGDEQFF. CDR3 DNA: TGTGCCAGCAGTCCGGGACTAGCCGTAGGCGATGAGCAGTTCTTC.

This clonotype was recorded at least ten times. J is TRBJ2-3 and V is TRBV15, with 12 nucleotides matching TRBD2. CDR3 size: 16 residues. After removal of 4 bases from V and 3 bases from J, the junction contained 5 bases not matched to a gene. Germline V gives CDR1 LNHNV, CDR2 YYDKDF (reference sequence). The CDR3, as DNA: TGTGCCACCAGCACTAGCGGGGGGGCTATAACAGATACGCAGTATTTT. Protein: CATSTSGGAITDTQYF.

This clonotype was seen more than once but under ten times. The chain employs TRBV28 and TRBJ2-1; 16 nucleotides match TRBD2. Per the germline V gene, CDR1 is MDHEN and CDR2 is SYDVKM. V was pared by 5 bases and J by 5 bases, with 12 bases of the junction left unmatched. The CDR3 sequence is 19 residues long. The CDR3 spells CASSALSGLAGGPNNEQFF. The CDR3 bases are TGTGCCAGCAGTGCTCTTTCGGGACTAGCGGGAGGGCCCAACAATGAGCAGTTCTTC.

This clonotype was observed at least ten times. V gene TRBV6-2 or TRBV6-3 combines with J gene TRBJ2-7; TRBD1 matches at 7 bases. The ends lost 8 bases at V and 5 bases at J; junction bases unmatched: 6. CDR1 and CDR2 (germline): MNHEY, SVGEGT. The CDR3 contains 12 residues. CDR3 sequence (DNA): TGTGCCAGCTACAGGGGTCCCCACGAGCAGTACTTC. It specifies CASYRGPHEQYF.

This clonotype has at least ten counts. V usage is TRBV29-1 and J usage is TRBJ1-2, with D hard to call. V was shortened by 5 bases and J by 3 bases, with 7 bases between the two germline ends. Germline CDR1 is SQVTM and CDR2 is ANQGSEA. The CDR3 has 11 amino acids. Here the CDR3 reads CSVLRDYGYTF. In nucleotides, the CDR3 is TGCAGCGTTCTCCGGGACTATGGCTACACCTTC.

This clonotype has at least ten counts. The chain joins TRBV7-2 to TRBJ2-7; D is unclear. The V gene lost 5 bases and the J gene lost 0 bases, with 14 bases spanning the gap. Germline V gives CDR1 SGHTA, CDR2 FQGNSA. The CDR3 is made up of 15 amino acids. In nucleotides, the CDR3 is TGTGCCAGCAGCCCATTGGGAACAAGCTCCTACGAGCAGTACTTC. Its protein product is CASSPLGTSSYEQYF.

By frequency in the sample, this clonotype is medium-sized. V gene TRBV28 combines with J gene TRBJ2-2; no clear D. This CDR3 comprises 11 residues. V was clipped by 9 bases and J by 5 bases, with 7 bases between them. The germline V gene has CDR1 MDHEN and CDR2 SYDVKM. CDR3 amino acids: CASLGTGELFF. DNA for the CDR3: TGTGCCAGTCTGGGGACCGGGGAGCTGTTTTTT.

In this sample, this clonotype turned up many times. V gene TRBV3-1 combines with J gene TRBJ2-2; no firm D call. The CDR3 totals 18 residues. Trimming stripped 2 bases from V and 0 bases from J, with 16 bases between. Germline-derived CDR1 and CDR2 are LGHDT and YNNKEL (reference sequence). CDR3 in DNA: TGTGCCAGCAGCCAAACGTCAGTCCGAAACCCGAACACCGGGGAGCTGTTTTTT. Protein product: CASSQTSVRNPNTGELFF. The variable domain in full, with the rest retrieved from reference TRBV3-1 and TRBJ2-2, is DTAVSQTPKYLVTQMGNDKSIKCEQNLGHDTMYWYKQDSKKFLKIMFSYNNKELIINETVPNRFSPKSPDKAHLNLHINSLELGDSAVYFCASSQTSVRNPNTGELFFGEGSRLTVL.

This clonotype is categorized as medium-sized. CDR3 residues: CASSQVPPWRGANQETQYF. The CDR3 bases are TGCGCCAGCAGCCAAGTACCCCCCTGGCGGGGGGCCAACCAAGAGACCCAGTACTTC. The gene calls are TRBV4-3 and TRBJ2-5; 8 positions agree with TRBD2. Germline-derived CDR1 and CDR2 are LGHNA and YSLEER. The CDR3 runs to 19 residues. J was trimmed by 0 bases and V by 1 base; bases with no gene match: 13.

This clonotype was observed many times. The rearrangement links TRBV9 to TRBJ1-2; D uncertain. The V and J ends lost 0 bases and 0 bases respectively, with 6 bases between them. The CDR3 is 14 residues long. The germline CDR1 and CDR2 sequences are SGDLS and YYNGEE. For the CDR3, the DNA is TGTGCCAGCAGCGTAGGGGGTTCTAACTATGGCTACACCTTC. This encodes CASSVGGSNYGYTF.

This clonotype was counted ten times or more. The chain employs TRBV29-1 and TRBJ1-1, with a tentative D call TRBD1 (5 bases). Germline assignment: CDR1 SQVTM and CDR2 ANQGSEA. The CDR3 length is 13 residues. The CDR3 is CSAFGTGNTEAFF. The CDR3 bases are TGCAGTGCCTTTGGGACGGGGAACACTGAAGCTTTCTTT.

Ten or more counts support this clonotype. The chain couples TRBV12-3 or TRBV12-4 to TRBJ2-2; D unresolved. This CDR3 spans 13 amino acids. Trimming took 7 bases from V and 0 from J, leaving 6 bases between them. In nucleotides, the CDR3 is TGTGCCAGCAACGCACCGAACACCGGGGAGCTGTTTTTT. Its translation: CASNAPNTGELFF.

This clonotype was seen at least ten times. V and J are TRBV28 and TRBJ1-2, with 10 bases fitting TRBD1. The CDR3 totals 14 residues. CDR1 MDHEN and CDR2 SYDVKM come from the germline V gene. After removal of 3 bases from V and 4 bases from J, the junction contained 2 bases not matched to a gene. CDR3 sequence: CASSFWTGGYGYTF. CDR3 sequence (DNA): TGTGCCAGCAGTTTCTGGACAGGGGGCTATGGCTACACCTTC.

This clonotype was seen at least ten times. CDR3 residues: CASSTRLNTEAFF. The CDR3 coding sequence is TGTGCCAGCAGCACCCGACTGAACACTGAAGCTTTCTTT. The chain links TRBV7-6 to TRBJ1-1, with D unclear. Germline V CDR1 and CDR2: SGHVS, FNYEAQ. This CDR3 comprises 13 residues. Trimming removed 5 bases at V and 0 bases at J, with 7 bases between.

The chain is built from TRBV6-2 or TRBV6-3 and TRBJ2-7; either TRBD1 or TRBD2 may fit D (5 bases each). The V end was cut by 3 bases, the J end by 4 bases, with 10 bases between. The CDR3 runs 13 residues. From germline, CDR1 is MNHEY and CDR2 SVGEGT. Here the CDR3 reads CASSYGGPYEQYF. The CDR3, as DNA: TGTGCCAGCAGTTATGGGGGACCTTACGAGCAGTACTTC.

The sample holds many counts of this clonotype. The genes are TRBV3-1 and TRBJ1-6; TRBD1 is a possible D gene (6 bases). This CDR3 has 14 amino acids. Germline V gene sequence: CDR1 LGHDT, CDR2 YNNKEL (reference sequence). V dropped 5 bases and J dropped 7 bases, with 12 bases sitting between them. The CDR3 reads CASSVGQPNSPLHF. In DNA form, the CDR3 reads TGTGCCAGCAGCGTCGGACAGCCCAATTCACCCCTCCACTTT.

This clonotype was seen ten or more times. The chain is built from TRBV20-1 and TRBJ2-7; 10 nucleotides align to TRBD1. Unmatched junction bases numbered 10, after V lost 5 bases and J lost 3 bases. Per germline, CDR1 DFQATT and CDR2 SNEGSKA (reference sequence). This CDR3 has 15 amino acids. CDR3 DNA: TGCAGTGCTGTCCTCCCCTGGACAGGGGGCTACGAGCAGTACTTC. Translated, it gives CSAVLPWTGGYEQYF.

This clonotype was counted at least ten times. V is TRBV20-1 and J is TRBJ1-4, with no clear D. Trimming took 1 base from V and 8 from J, leaving 14 bases between them. CDR3 size: 14 residues. Germline V gives CDR1 DFQATT, CDR2 SNEGSKA (reference sequence). CDR3 nucleotide sequence: TGCAGTGCTAGAGGGGTCTCCAGAGGCGAAAAACTGTTTTTT. It yields the protein CSARGVSRGEKLFF.

This clonotype appeared many times. J is TRBJ1-4 and V is TRBV28, with D tentatively TRBD1 (6 bases). This CDR3 has 15 residues. Trimming removed 6 bases from V and 10 bases from J, with 21 bases in between. Germline CDR1 and CDR2: MDHEN and SYDVKM. Here the CDR3 reads CASSPPGHREGKLFF. The DNA for the CDR3 is TGTGCCAGCAGCCCCCCCGGACACAGGGAGGGAAAACTGTTTTTT.

This clonotype was counted many times. The V gene is TRBV29-1, the J gene TRBJ1-2; 7 bases agree with TRBD1. Germline V CDR1 and CDR2: SQVTM, ANQGSEA. V lost 4 bases and J lost 2; bases outside the gene matches: 4. This CDR3 is 13 amino acids long. The CDR3 coding sequence is TGCAGCGTTGCGTCAGGGGGGAACTATGGCTACACCTTC. It encodes CSVASGGNYGYTF.

This clonotype was recorded many times. V is TRBV6-1 and J is TRBJ1-1; D may be TRBD1 (6 bases). The ends were cut back, 4 bases at V and 0 bases at J, with 15 bases in the middle. Germline loops: CDR1 MNHNS, CDR2 SASEGT. This CDR3 contains 16 residues. The chain's CDR3 is CASSARDNGMNTEAFF. For the CDR3, the DNA is TGTGCCAGCAGTGCGAGGGACAACGGGATGAACACTGAAGCTTTCTTT.

This clonotype appeared many times. CDR3 region: CASSQDRSSGNTIYF. The CDR3 bases are TGTGCCAGCAGCCAGGACAGAAGCTCTGGAAACACCATATATTTT. The chain recombines TRBV3-1 with TRBJ1-3, with a weak D call TRBD1 (6 bases). The CDR3 totals 15 residues. Germline V CDR1 and CDR2: LGHDT, YNNKEL (reference sequence). The V end lost 3 bases, the J end lost 0 bases, and 9 bases lay between the germline ends. The full variable domain, with the rest looked up from reference TRBV3-1 and TRBJ1-3, is DTAVSQTPKYLVTQMGNDKSIKCEQNLGHDTMYWYKQDSKKFLKIMFSYNNKELIINETVPNRFSPKSPDKAHLNLHINSLELGDSAVYFCASSQDRSSGNTIYFGEGSWLTVV.

Ten or more counts support this clonotype. This chain connects TRBV28 to TRBJ2-7; no clear D gene. This CDR3 has 14 residues. Germline V CDR1 and CDR2: MDHEN, SYDVKM. The V end was cut by 4 bases, the J end by 2 bases, with 12 bases between. The CDR3 sequence: CASSYAHVPYEQYF. CDR3 nucleotide sequence: TGTGCCAGCAGTTATGCGCACGTTCCCTACGAGCAGTACTTC. Supplemented by reference TRBV28 and TRBJ2-7, the full variable domain reads DVKVTQSSRYLVKRTGEKVFLECVQDMDHENMFWYRQDPGLGLRLIYFSYDVKMKEKGDIPEGYSVSREKKERFSLILESASTNQTSMYLCASSYAHVPYEQYFGPGTRLTVT.

This clonotype has a count of ten or more. This chain links TRBV28 with TRBJ2-3, with 15 bases matching TRBD2. This CDR3 has 18 amino acids. V was clipped by 5 bases and J by 3 bases; unmatched bases: 9. Germline assignment: CDR1 MDHEN and CDR2 SYDVKM. The CDR3 bases are TGTGCCAGCAGTCCTAACCCCGGACTAGCGGGAGGGACAGATACGCAGTATTTT. Protein sequence: CASSPNPGLAGGTDTQYF.

There are many counts of this clonotype. This chain links TRBV7-8 with TRBJ1-5; D unclear. V lost 5 bases, J lost 0 bases, and 14 bases lay in between. The germline gives CDR1 SGHVS, CDR2 FQNEAQ. The CDR3 spans 16 residues. The CDR3: CASSPRGGDSNQPQHF. The DNA for the CDR3 is TGTGCCAGCAGCCCCCGGGGTGGGGATAGCAATCAGCCCCAGCATTTT. The full variable domain, its missing parts supplied by reference TRBV7-8 and TRBJ1-5, is GAGVSQSPRYKVAKRGQDVALRCDPISGHVSLFWYQQALGQGPEFLTYFQNEAQLDKSGLPSDRFFAERPEGSVSTLKIQRTQQEDSAVYLCASSPRGGDSNQPQHFGDGTRLSIL.

This clonotype showed up many times. The rearrangement links TRBV6-4 to TRBJ1-4; D is possibly TRBD1 (6 bases). V was trimmed by 4 bases and J by 8 bases, leaving 11 bases between them. The germline gives CDR1 MRHNA, CDR2 SNTAGT. The CDR3 extends over 13 amino acids. In DNA form, the CDR3 reads TGTGCCAGCAGTGCAGGGGCCAGCGAAAAACTGTTTTTT. Translating it yields CASSAGASEKLFF.

In this sample, this clonotype turned up many times. This sequence joins TRBV27 and TRBJ2-1; no clear D. Between the trimmed V and J ends, which lost 1 base and 7 bases, there was a span of 8 bases. CDR1 is MNHEY, CDR2 SMNVEV, per germline (reference sequence). This CDR3 is built from 13 residues. CDR3 loop: CASSLFGWNEQFF. CDR3 coding DNA: TGTGCCAGCAGTTTATTCGGTTGGAATGAGCAGTTCTTC.